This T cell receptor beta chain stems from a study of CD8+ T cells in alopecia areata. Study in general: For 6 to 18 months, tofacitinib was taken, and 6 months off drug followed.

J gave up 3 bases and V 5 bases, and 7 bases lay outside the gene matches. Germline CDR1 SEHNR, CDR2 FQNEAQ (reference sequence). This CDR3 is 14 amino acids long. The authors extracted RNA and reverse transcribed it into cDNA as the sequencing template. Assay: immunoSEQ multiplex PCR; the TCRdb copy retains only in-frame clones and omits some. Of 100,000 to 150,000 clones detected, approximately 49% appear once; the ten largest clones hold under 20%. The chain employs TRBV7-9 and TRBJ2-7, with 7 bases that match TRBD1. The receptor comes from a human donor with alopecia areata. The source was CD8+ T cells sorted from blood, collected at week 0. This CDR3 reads CASSARDSDYEQYF. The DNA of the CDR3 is TGTGCCAGCAGCGCTCGGGACAGCGACTACGAGCAGTACTTC.